This is a list of T cell receptor beta chains from one sample in a study of Graves' ophthalmopathy and Graves' hyperthyroidism. TCRdb ran MiXCR on the multiplex PCR reads and lists one entry per CDR3 protein. This repertoire shows about 400,000 distinct CDR3 sequences, about 17% found once; its top ten account for 1.5% to 2%. Sequencing was done on a sample of peripheral blood. These receptors were obtained from a woman aged 18-30 years with Graves' ophthalmopathy. The CDR3 runs from the conserved cysteine through the conserved F or W. Fields, in order: D gene, J gene, clone size, V gene, CDR3 protein, CDR3 DNA. The D gene is left open where the match is weak. Rows give clone size only sometimes, using once, few, many, or a class for an expanded clone.

d_gene: NA
j_gene: TRBJ2-2
abundance: many
v_gene: TRBV19
CDR3aa: CASHVLMNTGELFF
CDR3nt: TGTGCCAGTCACGTCTTAATGAACACCGGGGAGCTGTTTTTT

d_gene: NA
j_gene: TRBJ1-1
abundance: NA
v_gene: TRBV20-1
CDR3aa: CSASLQATEAFF
CDR3nt: TGCAGTGCTAGTCTTCAGGCTACTGAAGCTTTCTTT

d_gene: NA
j_gene: TRBJ2-7
abundance: many
v_gene: TRBV27
CDR3aa: CASSLSLGGSGEQYF
CDR3nt: TGTGCCAGCAGTTTATCGCTTGGGGGGAGTGGTGAGCAGTACTTC

d_gene: NA
j_gene: TRBJ1-2
abundance: NA
v_gene: TRBV11-2
CDR3aa: CASSPGDRAGARGAYGYTF
CDR3nt: TGTGCCAGCAGCCCCGGGGACCGAGCGGGGGCTCGGGGAGCATATGGCTACACCTTC

d_gene: NA
j_gene: TRBJ2-2
abundance: NA
v_gene: TRBV5-1
CDR3aa: CASSLVSGRPNTGELFF
CDR3nt: TGCGCCAGCAGCTTGGTCTCCGGTAGACCGAACACCGGGGAGCTGTTTTTT

d_gene: NA
j_gene: TRBJ1-2
abundance: NA
v_gene: TRBV28
CDR3aa: CASSSAQGNYGYTF
CDR3nt: TGTGCCAGCAGTTCCGCTCAGGGGAACTATGGCTACACCTTC

d_gene: NA
j_gene: TRBJ1-1
abundance: many
v_gene: TRBV6-5
CDR3aa: CASSWGSESLNTEAFF
CDR3nt: TGTGCCAGCAGTTGGGGCTCGGAATCCTTGAACACTGAAGCTTTCTTT

d_gene: NA
j_gene: TRBJ2-7
abundance: NA
v_gene: TRBV6-2/TRBV6-3
CDR3aa: CASTAGGHPYEQYF
CDR3nt: TGTGCCAGCACCGCTGGGGGACACCCCTACGAGCAGTACTTC

d_gene: TRBD2
j_gene: TRBJ2-7
abundance: few
v_gene: TRBV6-1
CDR3aa: CASTWGGLAGSSYEQYF
CDR3nt: TGTGCCAGCACCTGGGGCGGACTAGCGGGAAGCTCCTACGAGCAGTACTTC

d_gene: NA
j_gene: TRBJ2-2
abundance: NA
v_gene: TRBV6-2/TRBV6-3
CDR3aa: CASSITSTGELFF
CDR3nt: TGTGCCAGCAGTATTACAAGCACCGGGGAGCTGTTTTTT

d_gene: TRBD1
j_gene: TRBJ1-6
abundance: many
v_gene: TRBV12-3/TRBV12-4
CDR3aa: CASSLGQGGSPLHF
CDR3nt: TGTGCCAGCAGTTTAGGTCAGGGGGGTTCACCCCTCCACTTT

d_gene: NA
j_gene: TRBJ2-7
abundance: few
v_gene: TRBV6-5
CDR3aa: CASSYSLGYEQYF
CDR3nt: TGTGCCAGCAGTTACTCTCTCGGTTACGAGCAGTACTTC

d_gene: NA
j_gene: TRBJ2-4
abundance: few
v_gene: TRBV18
CDR3aa: CASSEGNIQYF
CDR3nt: TGTGCCAGCTCGGAGGGAAACATTCAGTACTTC

d_gene: NA
j_gene: TRBJ1-1
abundance: many
v_gene: TRBV24-1
CDR3aa: CATQAGNTEAFF
CDR3nt: TGTGCCACTCAGGCAGGAAACACTGAAGCTTTCTTT

d_gene: TRBD1
j_gene: TRBJ1-5
abundance: many
v_gene: TRBV19
CDR3aa: CASSGTAHQPQHF
CDR3nt: TGTGCCAGTAGCGGGACAGCGCATCAGCCCCAGCATTTT

d_gene: TRBD1
j_gene: TRBJ2-3
abundance: many
v_gene: TRBV11-1
CDR3aa: CASSLGGQGTDTQYF
CDR3nt: TGTGCCAGCAGCTTAGGGGGACAGGGCACAGATACGCAGTATTTT

d_gene: NA
j_gene: TRBJ1-5
abundance: many
v_gene: TRBV19
CDR3aa: CASSKRENSNQPQHF
CDR3nt: TGTGCCAGTAGTAAGCGGGAAAATAGCAATCAGCCCCAGCATTTT

d_gene: TRBD1
j_gene: TRBJ2-5
abundance: many
v_gene: TRBV11-1
CDR3aa: CASSPRTQGSDYQETQYF
CDR3nt: TGTGCCAGCAGCCCCCGGACACAGGGGAGCGATTACCAAGAGACCCAGTACTTC

d_gene: NA
j_gene: TRBJ1-2
abundance: many
v_gene: TRBV20-1
CDR3aa: CSAYESIGYTF
CDR3nt: TGCAGTGCTTATGAGTCCATTGGCTACACCTTC

d_gene: TRBD2
j_gene: TRBJ2-7
abundance: many
v_gene: TRBV29-1
CDR3aa: CSVGGAGGPYEQYF
CDR3nt: TGCAGCGTAGGAGGAGCGGGAGGGCCCTACGAGCAGTACTTC

d_gene: NA
j_gene: TRBJ2-7
abundance: many
v_gene: TRBV11-2
CDR3aa: CASSQETGRPFYEQYF
CDR3nt: TGTGCCAGCAGCCAGGAAACAGGGAGGCCTTTTTACGAGCAGTATTTC

d_gene: NA
j_gene: TRBJ2-2
abundance: many
v_gene: TRBV15
CDR3aa: CATSRGQNTGELFF
CDR3nt: TGTGCCACCAGCAGAGGACAGAACACCGGGGAGCTGTTTTTT

d_gene: NA
j_gene: TRBJ1-1
abundance: many
v_gene: TRBV6-5
CDR3aa: CASSYRAPGAFF
CDR3nt: TGTGCCAGCAGTTACCGGGCCCCGGGGGCTTTCTTT

d_gene: NA
j_gene: TRBJ1-5
abundance: many
v_gene: TRBV6-1
CDR3aa: CASSEAARGQPQHF
CDR3nt: TGTGCCAGCAGTGAAGCGGCCCGTGGGCAGCCCCAGCATTTT

d_gene: NA
j_gene: TRBJ1-1
abundance: NA
v_gene: TRBV30
CDR3aa: CAWSHTLNTEAFF
CDR3nt: TGTGCCTGGAGCCACACATTGAACACTGAAGCTTTCTTT

d_gene: NA
j_gene: TRBJ2-5
abundance: NA
v_gene: TRBV6-1
CDR3aa: CASKMRETQYF
CDR3nt: TGTGCCAGCAAAATGCGGGAGACCCAGTACTTC

d_gene: TRBD2
j_gene: TRBJ2-2
abundance: many
v_gene: TRBV6-2/TRBV6-3
CDR3aa: CASSWAGVAGGNTGELFF
CDR3nt: TGTGCCAGCAGTTGGGCGGGGGTAGCGGGAGGGAACACCGGGGAGCTGTTTTTT

d_gene: NA
j_gene: TRBJ1-1
abundance: many
v_gene: TRBV10-3
CDR3aa: CAINEVGGNTEAFF
CDR3nt: TGTGCCATCAATGAAGTTGGTGGGAACACTGAAGCTTTCTTT

d_gene: TRBD1
j_gene: TRBJ1-1
abundance: many
v_gene: TRBV12-3/TRBV12-4
CDR3aa: CASSDRDHPSEAFF
CDR3nt: TGTGCCAGCAGTGACAGGGACCATCCCTCTGAAGCTTTCTTT

d_gene: NA
j_gene: TRBJ1-2
abundance: many
v_gene: TRBV4-2
CDR3aa: CASSQAQGGSYGYTF
CDR3nt: TGTGCCAGCAGCCAAGCGCAGGGTGGATCTTATGGCTACACCTTC

d_gene: NA
j_gene: TRBJ2-2
abundance: many
v_gene: TRBV20-1
CDR3aa: CSARNPGTPNTGELFF
CDR3nt: TGCAGTGCTCGGAATCCCGGGACTCCGAACACCGGGGAGCTGTTTTTT

d_gene: NA
j_gene: TRBJ1-1
abundance: many
v_gene: TRBV19
CDR3aa: CASTESLAVEAFF
CDR3nt: TGTGCCAGTACCGAGTCCTTGGCAGTTGAAGCTTTCTTT

d_gene: NA
j_gene: TRBJ2-5
abundance: many
v_gene: TRBV6-5
CDR3aa: CASTSADYGETQYF
CDR3nt: TGTGCCAGCACCTCCGCCGACTACGGGGAGACCCAGTACTTC

d_gene: NA
j_gene: TRBJ1-1
abundance: NA
v_gene: TRBV3-1
CDR3aa: CASSPRVPGSGAEAFF
CDR3nt: TGTGCCAGCAGCCCCAGGGTCCCAGGGAGCGGTGCTGAAGCTTTCTTT

d_gene: NA
j_gene: TRBJ2-5
abundance: many
v_gene: TRBV3-1
CDR3aa: CASSPFEGQRETQYF
CDR3nt: TGTGCCAGCAGCCCGTTCGAGGGGCAACGAGAGACCCAGTACTTC

d_gene: NA
j_gene: TRBJ1-1
abundance: many
v_gene: TRBV20-1
CDR3aa: CSARAGQQGAFF
CDR3nt: TGCAGTGCTAGAGCTGGACAGCAAGGAGCTTTCTTT

d_gene: NA
j_gene: TRBJ1-2
abundance: once
v_gene: TRBV30
CDR3aa: CAWSVGQGGYGYTF
CDR3nt: TGTGCCTGGAGTGTGGGTCAGGGAGGCTATGGCTACACCTTC

d_gene: NA
j_gene: TRBJ2-5
abundance: many
v_gene: TRBV11-2
CDR3aa: CASTVGRLATQYF
CDR3nt: TGTGCCAGCACCGTAGGCAGGTTGGCGACCCAGTACTTC

d_gene: NA
j_gene: TRBJ2-7
abundance: many
v_gene: TRBV11-2
CDR3aa: CASSLVSGTAPSYEQYF
CDR3nt: TGTGCCAGCAGCTTAGTATCGGGAACAGCCCCCTCCTACGAGCAGTACTTC

d_gene: TRBD1
j_gene: TRBJ1-1
abundance: many
v_gene: TRBV12-3/TRBV12-4
CDR3aa: CASSYRQGGEAFF
CDR3nt: TGTGCCAGCAGTTATCGACAGGGGGGTGAAGCTTTCTTT

d_gene: NA
j_gene: TRBJ1-5
abundance: many
v_gene: TRBV5-1
CDR3aa: CASSLVPNGNQPQHF
CDR3nt: TGCGCCAGCAGCCTAGTCCCGAATGGCAATCAGCCCCAGCATTTT

d_gene: TRBD2
j_gene: TRBJ2-5
abundance: many
v_gene: TRBV4-1
CDR3aa: CASSQGNSGGQGQETQYF
CDR3nt: TGCGCCAGCAGCCAAGGCAATAGCGGGGGTCAGGGGCAAGAGACCCAGTACTTC

d_gene: NA
j_gene: TRBJ1-5
abundance: many
v_gene: TRBV12-3/TRBV12-4
CDR3aa: CASSYAGVIQPQHF
CDR3nt: TGTGCCAGCAGTTACGCAGGGGTAATTCAGCCCCAGCATTTT

d_gene: TRBD2
j_gene: TRBJ2-6
abundance: many
v_gene: TRBV6-2/TRBV6-3
CDR3aa: CASSSGGVGANVLTF
CDR3nt: TGTGCCAGCAGTAGCGGGGGGGTCGGGGCCAACGTCCTGACTTTC

d_gene: NA
j_gene: TRBJ1-1
abundance: many
v_gene: TRBV11-2
CDR3aa: CASSLVGAGRAFF
CDR3nt: TGTGCCAGCAGCTTAGTGGGGGCGGGTAGAGCTTTCTTT

d_gene: TRBD1
j_gene: TRBJ1-2
abundance: many
v_gene: TRBV10-3
CDR3aa: CAISDMTGDYGYTF
CDR3nt: TGTGCCATCAGTGATATGACAGGGGACTATGGCTACACCTTC